This T cell receptor beta chain was identified during a study of somatic mutations in cytotoxic T cells in rheumatoid arthritis. Study summary: Each patient's diagnosis was followed right away by a blood draw (30 ml EDTA), before any treatment.

The protocol was immunoSEQ multiplex PCR, while the TCRdb copy is restricted to in-frame clones and leaves out a portion. The sample contains around 15,000 clones, about 80% of which appear only once. After removal of 4 bases from V and 8 bases from J, the junction contained 4 bases not matched to a gene. Germline V gene data show CDR1 as MGHRA and CDR2 as YSYEKL. The CDR3 totals 13 residues. Concerning this clone: Its target is not known.

Positively selected by magnetic beads, CD4+ and CD8+ cells were purity-checked by flow cytometry. General study results and limits: Of some 67 patients, seven to nine had a largest CD8+ clone that exceeded 20% of CD8+ cells. Comparison of CD8+ T-cell clonality between rheumatoid arthritis patients and age-matched healthy controls yielded no significant difference.

The source is an adult with rheumatoid arthritis. The chain has TRBV4-1 and TRBJ2-1; 8 nucleotides line up with TRBD2. Sequencing was done on a sample of CD8+ T cells sorted from blood. CDR3 sequence: CASSLSGTDEQFF. In DNA, the CDR3 is TGCGCCAGCAGCCTTAGCGGGACCGATGAGCAGTTCTTC.